This TCR beta chain is drawn from a study of beta chain features in type 1 diabetes. Study background: Healthy donors and patients had similar age, gender and cell yields. Study-wide results and limits: A moderate, significant TCRB CDR3 shortening appeared in type 1 diabetes across four CD4+ subsets.

This clone was recorded a few times. What it binds is not known. The investigators reverse transcribed all of the isolated RNA, so they sequenced expressed TCRB transcripts. The data were produced by immunoSEQ multiplex PCR, yet TCRdb's version contains in-frame clones alone and is incomplete. The sample holds some 160,000 clones, 7.5% to 9.5% seen once. The germline V and J ends were trimmed by 6 bases and 0 bases, with 8 bases remaining between them. The germline V gene has CDR1 SGHNT and CDR2 YENEEA. The CDR3 covers 13 residues. V and J are TRBV11-3 and TRBJ2-5; D remains unclear. This sequence was found in a woman younger than 30 with type 1 diabetes. Source material: central memory CD4+ T cells from blood. CDR3 region: CASSVYNQETQYF. In DNA form, the CDR3 reads TGTGCCAGCAGTGTCTATAACCAAGAGACCCAGTACTTC.